The clone carrying this T cell receptor (beta chain) showed up many times. Its antigen is not identified. This entry is derived from a study of T cells in Graves' hyperthyroidism and ophthalmopathy. V gave up 2 bases and J gave up 8 bases, with 12 bases separating them. The CDR3 has 13 amino acids. General observations from the study: Prediction of ophthalmopathy progression came a median roughly 6.4 months pre-onset. Blood also showed most of the thyroid clonotypes that were expanded above 0.001.

Every diagnosis used clinical symptoms, serum thyroxine and TRAb, thyroid ultrasound and orbital computed tomography. Regions amplified from RNA transcripts were the TCR beta CDR3 regions. When the TCR CDR3 underwent first-round RT-PCR, the HTBI primer set was used. TCRdb fed the multiplex PCR reads into MiXCR, producing one record per CDR3 protein. The data show 400,000 or so distinct CDR3 sequences, over 12% seen once. The V call is TRBV12-3 or TRBV12-4, the J call TRBJ1-1, with a tentative D call TRBD1 (5 bases). The sample consisted of blood. The clonotype comes from a man between 45 and 60 years old with Graves' ophthalmopathy. The CDR3 reads CASSLRRGSEAFF. The CDR3 DNA reads as TGTGCCAGCAGTTTAAGGAGGGGCTCAGAAGCTTTCTTT.